This record looks at one T cell receptor (beta chain) sequence and its context. This sample also contains other DNA sequences that code for the same CDR3. This entry comes from a study of shared clonotypes between healthy human individuals. The protocol was immunoSEQ multiplex PCR, while the TCRdb copy is restricted to in-frame clones and leaves out a portion. The sample shows 2 million to 2.5 million clones, less than 95% of them seen only once. This CDR3 comprises 13 residues. CDR1 SGHTA and CDR2 FQGTGA come from the germline V gene. V lost 5 bases, J lost 2 bases, and 2 bases stayed unmatched. This clonotype originated in a young man in good health. Some clones in this sample may be carry-over from other donors' samples. This chain connects TRBV7-3 to TRBJ2-5; 7 nucleotides align to TRBD1. Material: naive CD4+ T cells from PBMCs. The subset was: CD45RA+ positively selected. Here the CDR3 reads CASSLDRQETQYF. The CDR3 DNA sequence: TGTGCCAGCAGCCTGGACAGGCAAGAGACCCAGTACTTC.